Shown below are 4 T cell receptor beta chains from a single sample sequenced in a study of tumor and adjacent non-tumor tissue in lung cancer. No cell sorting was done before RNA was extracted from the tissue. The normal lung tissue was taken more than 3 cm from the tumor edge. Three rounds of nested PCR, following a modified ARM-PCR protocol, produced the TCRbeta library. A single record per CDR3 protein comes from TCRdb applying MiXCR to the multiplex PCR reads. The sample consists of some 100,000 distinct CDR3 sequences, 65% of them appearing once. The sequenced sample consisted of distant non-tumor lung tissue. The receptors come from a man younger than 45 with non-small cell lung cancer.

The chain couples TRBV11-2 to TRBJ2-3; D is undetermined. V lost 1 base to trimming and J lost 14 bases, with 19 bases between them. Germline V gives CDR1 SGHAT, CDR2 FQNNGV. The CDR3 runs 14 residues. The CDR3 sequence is CASSLGSYTDKRYF. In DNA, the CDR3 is TGTGCCAGCAGCTTAGGGTCTTACACTGATAAGCGGTATTTT.

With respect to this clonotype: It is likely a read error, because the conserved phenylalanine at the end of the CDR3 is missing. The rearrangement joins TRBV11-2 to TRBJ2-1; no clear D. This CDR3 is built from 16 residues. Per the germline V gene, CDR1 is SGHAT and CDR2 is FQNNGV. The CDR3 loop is CDSSPTYHLVYNEQFS. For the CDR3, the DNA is TGTGACAGCAGCCCAACGTACCATCTAGTGTACAATGAGCAGTTCTCC.

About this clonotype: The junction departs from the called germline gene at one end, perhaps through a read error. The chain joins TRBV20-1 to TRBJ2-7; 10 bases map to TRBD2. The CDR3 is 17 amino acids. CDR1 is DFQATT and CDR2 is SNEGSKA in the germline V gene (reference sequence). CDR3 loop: CSAMWGSGGRSPYEQYF. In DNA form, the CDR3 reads TGCAGTGCTATGTGGGGTAGCGGGGGGAGAAGCCCCTACGAGCAATACTTC.

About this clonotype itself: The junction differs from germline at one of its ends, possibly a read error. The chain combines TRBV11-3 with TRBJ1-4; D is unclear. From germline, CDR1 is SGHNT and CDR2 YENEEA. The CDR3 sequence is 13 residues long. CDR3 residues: CVSSLASGKKLFF. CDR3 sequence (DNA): TGTGTCAGCAGCTTAGCGTCCGGTAAAAAACTGTTTTTT.